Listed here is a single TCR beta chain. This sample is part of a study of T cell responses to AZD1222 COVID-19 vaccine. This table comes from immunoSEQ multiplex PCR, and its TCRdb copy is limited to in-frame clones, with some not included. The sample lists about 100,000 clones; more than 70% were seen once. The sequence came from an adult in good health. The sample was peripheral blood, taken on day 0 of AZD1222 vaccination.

CDR3 nucleotides: TGTGCCAGCAGCCAATGGGGAGGTGAGCAGTTCTTC. The encoded protein is CASSQWGGEQFF. The chain combines TRBV14 with TRBJ2-1, with a tentative D call TRBD2 (6 bases). Germline V lookup: CDR1 SGHDN, CDR2 FVKESK. The CDR3 length is 12 residues. Trimming took 2 bases from V and 9 from J, leaving 8 bases between them.